The rows below give T cell receptor beta chains drawn from one sample of a study of long-term antiretroviral therapy in people with HIV. Here immunoSEQ multiplex PCR was the method, and the copy in TCRdb shows in-frame clones only, minus some. The sample records over 40,000 clones, about 95% being singletons. The sequencing used unsorted PBMCs, collected 3.7 years after starting antiretroviral therapy. The receptors were gathered from a woman between 45 and 60 years old with HIV. The CDR3 runs from the conserved cysteine through the conserved F or W. D genes are given only for firm matches. Only part of the rows carry a size: once, few, many, or a class if the clone is expanded.

TRBV7-9	TRBD1	TRBJ1-2	once	CASGSGGRNYGYTF	TGTGCCAGCGGTTCAGGGGGGCGTAACTATGGCTACACCTTC
TRBV5-1	TRBD2	TRBJ2-3	-	CASSLGLAATDTQYF	TGCGCCAGCAGCCTGGGACTAGCGGCCACAGATACGCAGTATTTT
TRBV5-4	TRBD1	TRBJ1-4	-	CASSPGTGQEKLFF	TGTGCCAGCAGCCCCGGGACAGGGCAAGAAAAACTGTTTTTT
TRBV5-4	-	TRBJ2-2	-	CASSLDPTLNTGELFF	TGTGCCAGCAGCTTGGATCCCACCCTTAACACCGGGGAGCTGTTTTTT
TRBV6-5	-	TRBJ1-2	-	CASSTAQGLVGYTF	TGTGCCAGCAGTACAGCCCAGGGGTTGGTCGGCTACACCTTC
TRBV5-4	TRBD1	TRBJ1-1	-	CASSLDRVEAFF	TGTGCCAGCAGCCTGGACAGGGTTGAAGCTTTCTTT
TRBV7-9	-	TRBJ1-2	-	CASSLSVDSQKGYTF	TGTGCCAGCAGCCTAAGCGTGGACAGTCAGAAAGGCTACACCTTC
TRBV11-3	TRBD2	TRBJ2-1	-	CASSTRLAGINEQFF	TGTGCCAGCAGCACCCGACTAGCGGGGATCAATGAGCAGTTCTTC
TRBV7-2	-	TRBJ2-1	-	CASSLVVGGHNEQFF	TGTGCCAGCAGCTTAGTAGTGGGCGGCCACAATGAGCAGTTCTTC
TRBV27	-	TRBJ2-7	-	CATGGPGGPNEQYF	TGTGCCACCGGGGGGCCAGGGGGCCCCAACGAGCAGTACTTC
TRBV30	-	TRBJ1-4	-	CAWSVQFGFTGEKLFF	TGTGCCTGGAGTGTACAGTTTGGGTTCACTGGGGAAAAACTGTTTTTT
TRBV6-5	-	TRBJ2-5	-	CASSWQETQYF	TGTGCCAGCAGTTGGCAAGAGACCCAGTACTTC
TRBV2	TRBD1	TRBJ1-5	-	CASSGSRTGGSISNQPQHF	TGTGCCAGCAGTGGGAGCCGGACAGGGGGATCAATAAGCAATCAGCCCCAGCATTTT